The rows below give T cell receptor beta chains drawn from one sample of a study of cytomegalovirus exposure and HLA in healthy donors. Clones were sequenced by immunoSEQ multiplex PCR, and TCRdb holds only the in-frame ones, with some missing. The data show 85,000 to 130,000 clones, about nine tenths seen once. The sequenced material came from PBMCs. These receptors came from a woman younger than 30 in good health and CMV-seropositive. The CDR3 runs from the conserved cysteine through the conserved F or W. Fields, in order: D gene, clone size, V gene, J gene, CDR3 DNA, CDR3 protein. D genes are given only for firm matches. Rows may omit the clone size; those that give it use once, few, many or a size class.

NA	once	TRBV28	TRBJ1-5	TGTGCCAGCAGTTACGGGACTACGGGCAATCAGCCCCAGCATTTT	CASSYGTTGNQPQHF
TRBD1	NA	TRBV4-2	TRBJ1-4	TGTGCCAGCAGCCAATCCGGGACAGGGACTAATGAAAAACTGTTTTTT	CASSQSGTGTNEKLFF
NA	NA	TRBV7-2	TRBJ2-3	TGTGCCAGCAGCGAGGACTTTTCAAGCACAGATACGCAGTATTTT	CASSEDFSSTDTQYF
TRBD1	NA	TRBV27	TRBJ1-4	TGTGCCAGCGCGGACAGGCATCCTAATGAAAAACTGTTTTTT	CASADRHPNEKLFF
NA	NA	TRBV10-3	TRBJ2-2	TGTGCCATCAGGGCCAGCACTGTCCGGGATCAACACGCCGGGGAGCTGTTTTTT	CAIRASTVRDQHAGELFF
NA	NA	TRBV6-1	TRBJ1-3	TGTGCCAGCACCCTAGACGAGGGCTCTGGAAACACCATATATTTT	CASTLDEGSGNTIYF
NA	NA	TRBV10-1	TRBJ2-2	TGCGCCAGCAGTGGGAGGGGTAACACCGGGGAGCTGTTTTTT	CASSGRGNTGELFF
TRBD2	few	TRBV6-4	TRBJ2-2	TGTGCCAGCAGTGACAGCGGGGGGGCCGGGGAGCTGTTTTTT	CASSDSGGAGELFF
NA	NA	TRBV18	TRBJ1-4	TGTGCCAGCTCACCATCAAACAGGGTCGGTAATGAAAAACTGTTTTTT	CASSPSNRVGNEKLFF
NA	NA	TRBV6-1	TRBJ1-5	TGTGCCAGCAGTGTACTTTTATATCAGCCCCAGCATTTT	CASSVLLYQPQHF
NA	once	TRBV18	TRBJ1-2	TGTGCCAGCTCACCACCGGACTGGGCGGGGGATGGCTACACCTTC	CASSPPDWAGDGYTF
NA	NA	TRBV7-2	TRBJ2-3	TGTGCCAGCAAGCTAGCTTACACAGATACGCAGTATTTT	CASKLAYTDTQYF
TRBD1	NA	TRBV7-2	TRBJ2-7	TGTGCCAGCGCAACCGGGACAGCATACGAGCAGTACTTC	CASATGTAYEQYF
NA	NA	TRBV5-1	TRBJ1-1	TGCGCCAGCAGCTTGTTACCGGAGGGAAGTACTGAAGCTTTCTTT	CASSLLPEGSTEAFF
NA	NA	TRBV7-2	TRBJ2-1	TGTGCCAGCAGGTTCTCTGGGGGAGGCAATGAGCAGTTCTTC	CASRFSGGGNEQFF
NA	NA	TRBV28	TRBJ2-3	TGTGCCAGCAGTTTTGAGGGATACACAGATACGCAGTATTTT	CASSFEGYTDTQYF
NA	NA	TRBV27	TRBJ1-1	TGTGCCAGCAGTTTGGGGGCTTTAAACACTGAAGCTTTCTTT	CASSLGALNTEAFF
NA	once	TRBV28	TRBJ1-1	TGTGCCAGCAGCCCTCGCAGGGGCCGCATGAACACTGAAGCTTTCTTT	CASSPRRGRMNTEAFF
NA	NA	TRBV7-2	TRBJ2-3	TGTGCCAGCAGCTTAGTAGGACTCCACACAGATACGCAGTATTTT	CASSLVGLHTDTQYF
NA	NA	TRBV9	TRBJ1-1	TGTGCCAGCAGCGCCAGGGTCAGCACTGAAGCTTTCTTT	CASSARVSTEAFF
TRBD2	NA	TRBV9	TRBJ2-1	TGTGCCAGCAGCGCCGCTAGCGGGGTTGTTGAGCAGTTCTTC	CASSAASGVVEQFF
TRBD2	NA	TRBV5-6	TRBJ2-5	TGTGCCAGCAGCTTGGTCCTAGCGGGGGGGCGACAATTAGAGACCCAGTACTTC	CASSLVLAGGRQLETQYF
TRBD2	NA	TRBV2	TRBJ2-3	TGTGCCGGGGCTTTAGCGGGGAGCACAGATACGCAGTATTTT	CAGALAGSTDTQYF
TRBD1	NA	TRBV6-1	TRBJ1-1	TGTGCCAGCAGCGGGACAGAGAACACTGAAGCTTTCTTT	CASSGTENTEAFF
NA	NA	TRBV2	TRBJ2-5	TGTGCCAGCAGTGAGGACCACCTCGGGGTGGAGACCCAGTACTTC	CASSEDHLGVETQYF
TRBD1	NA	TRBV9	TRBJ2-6	TGTGCCAGCAGCCCAGGGGGATCGGCCGGGGCCAACGTCCTGACTTTC	CASSPGGSAGANVLTF
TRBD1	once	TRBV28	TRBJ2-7	TGTGCCAGCAGCCTACTCCGCGGGACAGGGTACGAGCAGTACTTC	CASSLLRGTGYEQYF
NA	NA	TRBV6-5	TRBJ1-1	TGTGCCAGCAGCGGGGAGAGGGTCGGGAACACTGAAGCTTTCTTT	CASSGERVGNTEAFF
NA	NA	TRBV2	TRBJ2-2	TGTGCCAGCAGTCTCCAGGGCCGGGAGCTGTTTTTT	CASSLQGRELFF
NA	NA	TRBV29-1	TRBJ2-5	TGCAGCGTTGTATCCAGGGCAGGAGAGACCCAGTACTTC	CSVVSRAGETQYF
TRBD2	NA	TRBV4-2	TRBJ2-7	TGTGCCAGCAGCCAAGTCGGGACTAGCGGGAGCTACGAGCAGTACTTC	CASSQVGTSGSYEQYF
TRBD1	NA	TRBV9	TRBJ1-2	TGTGCCAGCAGCCTGGGACAGGGGGCATCTGCTAACTATGGCTACACCTTC	CASSLGQGASANYGYTF
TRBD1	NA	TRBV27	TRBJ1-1	TGTGCCAGCAGTCCAGACAGGGGCTCGTTCACTGAAGCTTTCTTT	CASSPDRGSFTEAFF
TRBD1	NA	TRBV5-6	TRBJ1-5	TGTGCCAGCAGCTTGGCAGGGGGCGGTTTGGCCCAGCATTTT	CASSLAGGGLAQHF
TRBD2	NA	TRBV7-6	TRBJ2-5	TGTGCCAGCAGCTGGGGGTGGACTAGCCGAGAGACCCAGTACTTC	CASSWGWTSRETQYF
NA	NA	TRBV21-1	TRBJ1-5	TGTGCCAGCAGTTTGGAATTACGGGAGGGTGAAGGTCAGCCCCAGCATTTT	CASSLELREGEGQPQHF
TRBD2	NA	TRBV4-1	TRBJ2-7	TGCGCCAGCAGCCAAGATCCGGGCGGGGGGCGGGGCGAGCAGTACTTC	CASSQDPGGGRGEQYF
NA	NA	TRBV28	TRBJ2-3	TGTGCCAGCAGTTTAGATGGCAGGGGGACTACAGATACGCAGTATTTT	CASSLDGRGTTDTQYF
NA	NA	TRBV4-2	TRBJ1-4	TGTGCCAGCAGCCTGAACGGGGACTTCAATGAAAAACTGTTTTTT	CASSLNGDFNEKLFF
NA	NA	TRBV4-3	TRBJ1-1	TGCGCCAGCAGCCAAGATAGGAACACTGAAGCTTTCTTT	CASSQDRNTEAFF
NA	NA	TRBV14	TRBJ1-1	TGTGCCAGCAGCCAAGATATGGGCAGGGGCTTTGACACTGAAGCTTTCTTT	CASSQDMGRGFDTEAFF
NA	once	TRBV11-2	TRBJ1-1	TGTGCCAGCAGCTTAGCGCCCGGGACTGAAGCTTTCTTT	CASSLAPGTEAFF
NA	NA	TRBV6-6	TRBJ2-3	TGTGCCAGCAGTTACCAGGACTACACAGATACGCAGTATTTT	CASSYQDYTDTQYF
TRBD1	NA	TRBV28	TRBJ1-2	TGTGCCAGCAGACCGACAGGGGGACCGGGCTACACCTTC	CASRPTGGPGYTF
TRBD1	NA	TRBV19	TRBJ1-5	TGTGCCACCGAGAAACGGTGGGACAGGGTCAATCAGCCCCAGCATTTT	CATEKRWDRVNQPQHF
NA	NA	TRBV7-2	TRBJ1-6	TGTGCCAGCAGCTCCAATGAGGGTGTCACCCTCCACTTT	CASSSNEGVTLHF
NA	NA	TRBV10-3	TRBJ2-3	TGTGCCATCAGTGAAGGAAGGGGCCCACACACAGATACGCAGTATTTT	CAISEGRGPHTDTQYF
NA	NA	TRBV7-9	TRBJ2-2	TGTGCCAGCAGCTTTACGGTACCACTCCCCGGGGAGCTGTTTTTT	CASSFTVPLPGELFF